This passage covers 9 T cell receptor beta chains from one sample sequenced in a study of chemoradiotherapy in HPV16-positive cancers. TCRdb's copy holds only in-frame clones and misses some; the assay was immunoSEQ multiplex PCR. The sample contains 13,000 or so clones, approximately 71% of which appear only once. This material was obtained from a patient who underwent chemoradiotherapy. The receptors were sampled from a human donor with HPV-associated anogenital cancer.

The chain carries TRBV28 and TRBJ1-2, with D hard to call. In germline, CDR1 is MDHEN, CDR2 SYDVKM. CDR3 length equals 14 residues. The germline V and J ends were trimmed by 2 bases and 3 bases, with 10 bases remaining between them. CDR3 DNA: TGTGCCAGCAGTTTAACGGCAGGACACTATGGCTACACCTTC. The encoded protein is CASSLTAGHYGYTF.

The V call is TRBV6-5, the J call TRBJ2-1, with D uncertain. Trimming cost V 5 bases and J 4 bases, with 15 bases left between them. This CDR3 region has 15 residues. The germline CDR1 and CDR2 sequences are MNHEY and SVGAGI. CDR3 amino acids: CASSPTLGVYNEQFF. DNA for the CDR3: TGTGCCAGCAGTCCTACCCTAGGAGTTTACAATGAGCAGTTCTTC.

The genes are TRBV10-3 and TRBJ1-2; D call uncertain. The CDR3 extends over 13 amino acids. Germline assignment: CDR1 ENHRY and CDR2 SYGVKD. Between the trimmed V and J ends, which lost 0 bases and 4 bases, there was a span of 6 bases. The CDR3 region has the DNA TGTGCCATCAGTGAGTCGTCGGGCTATGGCTACACCTTC. Protein: CAISESSGYGYTF.

The CDR3 is CASSAQGLGGYTF. CDR3 in DNA: TGTGCCAGCAGTGCACAGGGACTTGGTGGCTACACCTTC. The V gene is TRBV27, the J gene TRBJ1-2, with D tentatively TRBD1 (6 bases). CDR1 MNHEY and CDR2 SMNVEV come from the germline V gene (reference sequence). The germline V and J ends were trimmed by 5 bases and 7 bases, with 14 bases remaining between them. The CDR3 has 13 residues.

The rearrangement links TRBV7-9 to TRBJ2-5; D gene unclear. This CDR3 has 11 amino acids. Between the trimmed V and J ends, which lost 6 bases and 5 bases, there was a span of 7 bases. Germline values: CDR1 SEHNR, CDR2 FQNEAQ (reference sequence). CDR3 sequence (DNA): TGTGCCAGCAGTTTAACGGAGACCCAGTACTTC. Translation: CASSLTETQYF.

In this sample, this clone turned up a few times. This chain connects TRBV5-1 to TRBJ1-2; D gene ambiguous. Between the trimmed V and J ends, which lost 0 bases and 1 base, there was a span of 4 bases. The germline V gene encodes CDR1 SGHRS and CDR2 YFSETQ. CDR3 length: 13 amino acids. CDR3 nucleotides: TGCGCCAGCAGCTTGGACAGTAACTATGGCTACACCTTC. Amino acid sequence: CASSLDSNYGYTF.

The V and J genes are TRBV11-2 and TRBJ2-1; the D gene is possibly TRBD1 (5 bases). Germline CDR1 SGHAT, CDR2 FQNNGV. The CDR3 is made up of 14 amino acids. The germline V and J ends were trimmed by 5 bases and 5 bases, with 13 bases remaining between them. CDR3 amino acids: CASSRLDRDNEQFF. CDR3 in DNA: TGTGCCAGCAGCCGACTTGACAGAGACAATGAGCAGTTCTTC.

The gene calls are TRBV15 and TRBJ1-5; TRBD1 agrees at 7 bases. V lost 0 bases and J lost 0; bases outside the gene matches: 8. The CDR3 runs to 18 residues. The V gene's germline CDR1 is LNHNV and CDR2 YYDKDF (reference sequence). The CDR3 spells CATSRDKATGDSNQPQHF. DNA for the CDR3: TGTGCCACCAGCAGAGATAAGGCTACAGGGGATAGCAATCAGCCCCAGCATTTT.

The chain combines TRBV6-5 with TRBJ2-5, with D perhaps TRBD1 (6 bases). Germline V gene lookup returns CDR1 MNHEY and CDR2 SVGAGI. The ends were cut back, 5 bases at V and 2 bases at J, with 12 bases in the middle. This CDR3 region has 14 residues. DNA for the CDR3: TGTGCCAGCAGTCCCCGGACAGTTCAAGAGACCCAGTACTTC. Translation gives CASSPRTVQETQYF.